A single sample gave rise to the 27 T cell receptor beta chains below, sequenced in a study of cytomegalovirus exposure and HLA in healthy donors. PCR involved 60 Vbeta and 13 Jbeta primers. Clones were read by immunoSEQ multiplex PCR, and TCRdb kept only the in-frame ones, dropping some. The repertoire has some 90,000 clones, around 80% of them found once; the top ten carry 4.4%. The source material was PBMCs. These receptors were taken from a male donor in good health and CMV-seropositive.

V and J are TRBV6-1 and TRBJ1-1; D remains ambiguous. CDR3 length equals 13 residues. V dropped 0 bases and J dropped 5 bases, with 7 bases sitting between them. From germline, CDR1 is MNHNS and CDR2 SASEGT. DNA of the CDR3: TGTGCCAGCAGTGAAGCTTCGGGAACTGAAGCTTTCTTT. As protein: CASSEASGTEAFF.

The chain joins TRBV7-2 to TRBJ2-5; 14 bases agree with TRBD2. CDR3 length: 17 amino acids. Germline CDR1 reads SGHTA; CDR2 reads FQGNSA. The J segment lost 5 bases and the V segment lost 5 bases, leaving 10 bases of the junction unmatched. This chain's CDR3 is CASSRLGLAGVGETQYF. The CDR3 DNA is TGTGCCAGCAGCCGCCTGGGACTAGCGGGAGTCGGCGAGACCCAGTACTTC.

The chain carries TRBV29-1 and TRBJ1-1; tentative D call: TRBD1 (6 bases). Germline V lookup: CDR1 SQVTM, CDR2 ANQGSEA. V lost 1 base to trimming and J lost 5 bases, with 11 bases between them. This CDR3 has 13 residues. CDR3 protein: CSVEGQGRTEAFF. CDR3 DNA: TGCAGCGTTGAAGGGCAGGGGAGAACTGAAGCTTTCTTT.

This sequence joins TRBV5-1 and TRBJ1-4; D uncertain. Germline CDR1 and CDR2: SGHRS and YFSETQ. This CDR3 spans 14 amino acids. The V end lost 0 bases, the J end lost 3 bases, and 6 bases lay between the germline ends. The CDR3 DNA follows: TGCGCCAGCAGCTTGGCCGGAGCTAATGAAAAACTGTTTTTT. Its protein is CASSLAGANEKLFF.

The gene calls are TRBV30 and TRBJ2-5, with 11 bases aligning to TRBD1. Matching the DNA end better, TRBJ2-7 makes the J call doubtful. The CDR3 sequence is 14 residues long. Germline-derived CDR1 and CDR2 are GTSNPN and SVGIG (reference sequence). CDR3 protein: CAWSWDRGFYEQYF. Here the CDR3 DNA reads TGTGCCTGGAGTTGGGACAGGGGGTTCTACGAGCAGTACTTC.

CDR3 nucleotides: TGTGCCAGTATAGAGGGTACCGGGGCCAACGTCCTGACTTTC. This codes for CASIEGTGANVLTF. The chain is built from TRBV19 and TRBJ2-6; D is perhaps TRBD2 (5 bases). This CDR3 comprises 14 residues. Trimming pared 7 bases from V and 4 bases from J, leaving 11 bases between. Germline V gene sequence: CDR1 LNHDA, CDR2 SQIVND (reference sequence).

V gene TRBV30 combines with J gene TRBJ1-4; D remains ambiguous. CDR3 length: 13 residues. Germline V CDR1 and CDR2: GTSNPN, SVGIG (reference sequence). Trimming removed 4 bases at V and 1 base at J, with 7 bases between. The CDR3 nucleotides are TGTGCCTGGACCCCAGGAACTAATGAAAAACTGTTTTTT. It translates to CAWTPGTNEKLFF.

The chain joins TRBV27 to TRBJ2-7; D perhaps matches TRBD1 (6 bases). The CDR3 consists of 13 residues. Germline CDR1 is MNHEY and CDR2 is SMNVEV (reference sequence). The V end lost 6 bases, the J end lost 9 bases, and 18 bases lay between the germline ends. The CDR3 sequence is CASSNGQPFRQYF. In DNA form, the CDR3 reads TGTGCCAGCAGCAACGGACAGCCTTTTCGGCAGTACTTC.

The rearrangement uses TRBV18 and TRBJ1-5, with 9 bases aligning to TRBD1. CDR1 KGHSH and CDR2 LQKENI come from the germline V gene. J gave up 11 bases and V 4 bases, and 9 bases lay outside the gene matches. The CDR3 spans 14 residues. CDR3 nucleotides: TGTGCCAGCTCACTTGGGACAGGGAAGGAGTCCCAGCATTTT. It encodes CASSLGTGKESQHF.

This rearrangement joins TRBV6-1 to TRBJ2-5; no reliable D call. The DNA end favors TRBJ2-7, so the J call may be wrong. The CDR3 is made up of 11 amino acids. CDR1 is MNHNS and CDR2 is SASEGT in the germline V gene. The CDR3 coding sequence is TGTGCCATCCTTTGGTCCTACGAGCAGTACTTC. It translates to CAILWSYEQYF.

The chain links TRBV19 to TRBJ2-1; unclear D gene. V was trimmed by 3 bases and J by 6 bases, leaving 9 bases between them. The germline gives CDR1 LNHDA, CDR2 SQIVND (reference sequence). The CDR3 is made up of 13 amino acids. The CDR3 sequence is CASSMARGNEQFF. CDR3 coding DNA: TGTGCCAGTAGTATGGCTAGAGGCAATGAGCAGTTCTTC.

The gene calls are TRBV18 and TRBJ2-3; D is ambiguous. Trimming cost V 6 bases and J 0 bases, with 7 bases left between them. CDR3 length: 13 amino acids. CDR1 KGHSH and CDR2 LQKENI come from the germline V gene. CDR3 loop: CASSPTSTDTQYF. In DNA, the CDR3 is TGTGCCAGCTCTCCCACTAGCACAGATACGCAGTATTTT.

The chain links TRBV23-1 to TRBJ2-7; D may be TRBD2 (6 bases). TRBV23-1 is assigned to the ORF class and has an uncertain function. There are 17 residues in the CDR3. V was pared by 0 bases and J by 2 bases, with 17 bases between. The CDR3 loop is CASSQSDRRAGPYEQYF. CDR3 bases: TGCGCCAGCAGTCAATCAGACCGCAGAGCGGGCCCCTACGAGCAGTACTTC.

J is TRBJ2-5 and V is TRBV10-1; 8 bases match TRBD1. Trimming took 6 bases from V and 5 from J; bases not matched to a gene: 8. This CDR3 has 14 amino acids. Germline V gene sequence: CDR1 WNHNN, CDR2 SYGVQD (reference sequence). CDR3 loop: CASSYGQGRETQYF. The CDR3 DNA reads as TGCGCCAGCAGCTACGGACAGGGACGGGAGACCCAGTACTTC.

The V call is TRBV5-4, the J call TRBJ2-7; D perhaps matches TRBD1 (6 bases). Germline V gene data show CDR1 as SGHNT and CDR2 as YYREEE (reference sequence). Trimming pared 6 bases from V and 4 bases from J, leaving 17 bases between. The CDR3 extends over 14 amino acids. CDR3 region: CASNTGQTDYEQYF. As DNA, the CDR3 is TGTGCCAGCAACACTGGACAGACGGATTACGAGCAGTACTTC.

This clone was seen a single time. The gene calls are TRBV19 and TRBJ1-5; 8 nucleotides align to TRBD1. V gave up 6 bases and J gave up 6 bases; unmatched junction bases: 7. CDR3 length: 14 amino acids. The V gene's germline CDR1 is LNHDA and CDR2 SQIVND (reference sequence). The CDR3 DNA sequence: TGTGCCAGTAGGAAGGACAGGGCCGGTCAGCCCCAGCATTTT. Encoded protein: CASRKDRAGQPQHF.

This sequence joins TRBV5-1 and TRBJ1-1, with 8 bases that match TRBD1. Germline loops: CDR1 SGHRS, CDR2 YFSETQ. This CDR3 contains 13 residues. J was trimmed by 7 bases and V by 4 bases; bases with no gene match: 6. The CDR3 here is CASSLWTGLEAFF. The CDR3 DNA follows: TGCGCCAGCAGCCTCTGGACAGGGCTTGAAGCTTTCTTT.

The chain carries TRBV30 and TRBJ2-1, with D possibly matching TRBD2 (5 bases). The ends were cut back, 2 bases at V and 2 bases at J, with 13 bases in the middle. The CDR3 sequence is 15 residues long. Germline assignment: CDR1 GTSNPN and CDR2 SVGIG (reference sequence). The CDR3 sequence is CAWSLPDLPYNEQFF. The CDR3 DNA reads as TGTGCCTGGAGTCTTCCGGACTTGCCCTACAATGAGCAGTTCTTC.

This clone occurred once. The V gene is TRBV6-1, the J gene TRBJ1-2; TRBD1 matches 7 bases. Germline values: CDR1 MNHNS, CDR2 SASEGT. Trimming cost V 5 bases and J 6 bases; bases outside gene matches: 6. The CDR3 sequence is 13 residues long. The CDR3 DNA is TGTGCCAGCAGTATTGGACAGGTTGATGGCTACACCTTC. It specifies CASSIGQVDGYTF.

CDR3 sequence: CASSHPTVQETQYF. CDR3 nucleotides: TGCGCCAGCAGCCACCCGACAGTCCAAGAGACCCAGTACTTC. The chain recombines TRBV4-1 with TRBJ2-5, with TRBD1 as a possible D gene (5 bases). Germline CDR1 and CDR2: MGHRA and YSYEKL. CDR3 length equals 14 residues. V lost 3 bases and J lost 1, with 9 bases in between.

The chain recombines TRBV7-2 with TRBJ2-7; the match to TRBD2 covers 7 bases. The germline V gene encodes CDR1 SGHTA and CDR2 FQGNSA. Trimming cost V 6 bases and J 6 bases; bases outside gene matches: 5. This CDR3 is 12 amino acids long. The CDR3 region has the DNA TGTGCCAGCAGGCCGGGAGGTTCCGAGCAGTACTTC. Amino acid sequence: CASRPGGSEQYF.

The chain recombines TRBV9 with TRBJ1-2; perhaps TRBD1 as D (6 bases). Per germline, CDR1 SGDLS and CDR2 YYNGEE. The CDR3 has 15 amino acids. The V end lost 0 bases, the J end lost 3 bases, and 12 bases lay between the germline ends. CDR3 DNA sequence: TGTGCCAGCAGCGTAGGGGGAAACAGGGACTATGGCTACACCTTC. Translation gives CASSVGGNRDYGYTF.

The chain links TRBV7-9 to TRBJ2-3, with a weak D call TRBD2 (6 bases). Germline lookup yields CDR1 SEHNR and CDR2 FQNEAQ (reference sequence). The CDR3 is 16 amino acids. V was pared by 0 bases and J by 1 base, with 11 bases between. This chain's CDR3 is CASSLAPTRGTDTQYF. CDR3 nucleotide sequence: TGTGCCAGCAGCTTAGCCCCGACTAGGGGCACAGATACGCAGTATTTT.

This clone has just one count. The gene calls are TRBV13 and TRBJ2-1; 8 nucleotides align to TRBD1. J gave up 10 bases and V 5 bases, and 4 bases lay outside the gene matches. The germline CDR1 and CDR2 sequences are PRHDT and FYEKMQ (reference sequence). The CDR3 covers 12 residues. CDR3: CASSDRGSEQFF. In DNA, the CDR3 is TGTGCCAGCAGCGACAGGGGAAGCGAGCAGTTCTTC.

V is TRBV19 and J is TRBJ1-1; D perhaps matches TRBD1 (5 bases). Germline V lookup: CDR1 LNHDA, CDR2 SQIVND (reference sequence). The CDR3 covers 15 residues. V was trimmed by 7 bases and J by 1 base, leaving 16 bases between them. In DNA form, the CDR3 reads TGTGCCAGTATCCCCTCCGGGCAGGGGAACACTGAAGCTTTCTTT. Protein sequence: CASIPSGQGNTEAFF.

The rearrangement links TRBV14 to TRBJ2-1; TRBD1 is a possible D gene (5 bases). Germline CDR1 is SGHDN and CDR2 is FVKESK. V lost 3 bases to trimming and J lost 6 bases, with 6 bases between them. The CDR3 has 12 amino acids. CDR3 region: CASSHQGNEQFF. The CDR3 coding sequence is TGTGCCAGCAGCCACCAGGGCAATGAGCAGTTCTTC.

The rearrangement joins TRBV6-1 to TRBJ2-2; a weak D match, TRBD2 (6 bases). The V end lost 0 bases, the J end lost 8 bases, and 13 bases lay between the germline ends. The germline gives CDR1 MNHNS, CDR2 SASEGT. This CDR3 comprises 15 residues. The CDR3 DNA reads TGTGCCAGCAGTGAAGCGCGGGGCGGGTCTGGGGAGCTGTTTTTT. Its translation: CASSEARGGSGELFF.